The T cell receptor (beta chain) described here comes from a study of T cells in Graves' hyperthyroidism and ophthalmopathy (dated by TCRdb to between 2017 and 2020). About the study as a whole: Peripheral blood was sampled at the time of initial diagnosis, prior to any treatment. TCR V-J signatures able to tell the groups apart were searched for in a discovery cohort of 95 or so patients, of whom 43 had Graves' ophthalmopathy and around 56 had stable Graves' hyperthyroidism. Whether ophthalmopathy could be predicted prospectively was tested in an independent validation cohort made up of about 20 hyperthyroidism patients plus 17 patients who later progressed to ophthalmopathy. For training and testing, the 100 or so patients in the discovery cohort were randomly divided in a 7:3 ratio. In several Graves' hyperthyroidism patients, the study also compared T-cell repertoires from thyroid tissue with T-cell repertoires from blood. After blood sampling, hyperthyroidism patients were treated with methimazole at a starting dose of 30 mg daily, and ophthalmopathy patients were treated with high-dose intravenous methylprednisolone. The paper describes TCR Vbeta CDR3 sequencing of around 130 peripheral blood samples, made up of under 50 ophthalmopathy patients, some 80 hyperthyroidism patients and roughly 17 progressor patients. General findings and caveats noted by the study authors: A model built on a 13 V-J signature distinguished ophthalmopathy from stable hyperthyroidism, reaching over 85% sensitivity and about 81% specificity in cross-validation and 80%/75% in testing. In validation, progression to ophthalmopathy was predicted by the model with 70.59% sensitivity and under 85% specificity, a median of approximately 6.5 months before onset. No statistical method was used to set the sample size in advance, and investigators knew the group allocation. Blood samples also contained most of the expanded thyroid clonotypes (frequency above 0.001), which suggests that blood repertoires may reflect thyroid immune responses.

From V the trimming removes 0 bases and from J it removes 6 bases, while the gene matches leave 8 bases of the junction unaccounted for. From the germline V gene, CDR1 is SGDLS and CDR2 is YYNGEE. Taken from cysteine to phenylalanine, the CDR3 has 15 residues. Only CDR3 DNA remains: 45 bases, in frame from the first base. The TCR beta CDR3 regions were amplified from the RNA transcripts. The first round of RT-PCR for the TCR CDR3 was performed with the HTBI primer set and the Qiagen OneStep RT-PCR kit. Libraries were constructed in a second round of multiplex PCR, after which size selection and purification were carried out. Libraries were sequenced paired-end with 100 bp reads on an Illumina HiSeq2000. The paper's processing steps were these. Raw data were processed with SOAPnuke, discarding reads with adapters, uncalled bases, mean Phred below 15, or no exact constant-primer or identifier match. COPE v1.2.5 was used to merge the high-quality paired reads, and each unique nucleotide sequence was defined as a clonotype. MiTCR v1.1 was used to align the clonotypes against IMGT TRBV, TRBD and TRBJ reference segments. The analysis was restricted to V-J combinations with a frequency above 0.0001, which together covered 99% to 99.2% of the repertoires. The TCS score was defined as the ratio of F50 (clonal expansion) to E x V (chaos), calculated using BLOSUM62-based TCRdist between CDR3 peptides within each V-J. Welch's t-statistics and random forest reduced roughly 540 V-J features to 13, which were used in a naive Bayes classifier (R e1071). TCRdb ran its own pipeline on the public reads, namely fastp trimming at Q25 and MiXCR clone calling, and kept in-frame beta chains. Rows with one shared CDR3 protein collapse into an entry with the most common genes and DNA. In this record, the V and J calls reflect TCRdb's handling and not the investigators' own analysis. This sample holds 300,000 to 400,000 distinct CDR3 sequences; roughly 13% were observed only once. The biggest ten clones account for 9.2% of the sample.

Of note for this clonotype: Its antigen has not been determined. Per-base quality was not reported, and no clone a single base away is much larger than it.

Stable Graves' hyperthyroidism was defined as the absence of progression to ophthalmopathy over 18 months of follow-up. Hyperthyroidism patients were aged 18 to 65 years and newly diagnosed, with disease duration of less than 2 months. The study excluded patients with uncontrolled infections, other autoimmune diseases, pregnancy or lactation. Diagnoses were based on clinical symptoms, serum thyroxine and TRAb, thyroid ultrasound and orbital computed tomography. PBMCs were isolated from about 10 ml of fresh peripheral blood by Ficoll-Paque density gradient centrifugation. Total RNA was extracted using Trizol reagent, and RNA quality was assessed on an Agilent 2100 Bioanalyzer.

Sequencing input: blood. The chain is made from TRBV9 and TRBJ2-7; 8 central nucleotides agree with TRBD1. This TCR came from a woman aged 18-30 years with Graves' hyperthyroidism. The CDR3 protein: CASSVATGQACEQYF. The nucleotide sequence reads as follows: TGTGCCAGCAGCGTAGCTACGGGACAGGCCTGCGAGCAGTACTTC.